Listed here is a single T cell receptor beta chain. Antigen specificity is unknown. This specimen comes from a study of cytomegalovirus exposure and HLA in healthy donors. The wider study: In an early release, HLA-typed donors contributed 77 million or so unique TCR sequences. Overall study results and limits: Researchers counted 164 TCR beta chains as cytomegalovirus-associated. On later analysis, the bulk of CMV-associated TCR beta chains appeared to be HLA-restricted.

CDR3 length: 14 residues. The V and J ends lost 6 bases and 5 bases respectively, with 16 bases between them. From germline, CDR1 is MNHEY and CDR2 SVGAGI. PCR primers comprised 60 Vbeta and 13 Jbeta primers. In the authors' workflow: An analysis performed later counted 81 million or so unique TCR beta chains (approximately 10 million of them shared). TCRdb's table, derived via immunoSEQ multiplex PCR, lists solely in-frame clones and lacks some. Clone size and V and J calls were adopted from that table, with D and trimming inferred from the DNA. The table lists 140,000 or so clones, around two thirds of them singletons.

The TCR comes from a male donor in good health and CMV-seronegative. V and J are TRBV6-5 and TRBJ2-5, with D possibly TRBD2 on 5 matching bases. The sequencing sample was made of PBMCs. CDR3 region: CASSPWRKGETQYF. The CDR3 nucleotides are TGTGCCAGCAGCCCGTGGAGGAAAGGGGAGACCCAGTACTTC.